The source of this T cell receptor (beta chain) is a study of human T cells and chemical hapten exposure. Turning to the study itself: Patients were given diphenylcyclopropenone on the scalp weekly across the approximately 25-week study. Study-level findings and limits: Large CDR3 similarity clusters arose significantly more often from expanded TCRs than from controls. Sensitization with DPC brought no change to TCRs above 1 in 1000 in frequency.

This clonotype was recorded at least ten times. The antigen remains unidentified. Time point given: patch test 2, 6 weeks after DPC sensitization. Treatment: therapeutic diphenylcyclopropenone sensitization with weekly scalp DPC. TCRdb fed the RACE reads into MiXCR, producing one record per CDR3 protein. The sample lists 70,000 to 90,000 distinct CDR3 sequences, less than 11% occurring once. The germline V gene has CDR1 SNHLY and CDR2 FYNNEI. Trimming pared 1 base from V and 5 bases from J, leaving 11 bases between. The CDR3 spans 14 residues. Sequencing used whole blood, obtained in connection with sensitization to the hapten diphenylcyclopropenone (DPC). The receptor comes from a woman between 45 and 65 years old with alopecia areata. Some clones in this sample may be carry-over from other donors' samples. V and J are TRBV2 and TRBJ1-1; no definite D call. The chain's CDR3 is CASSEEASFTEAFF. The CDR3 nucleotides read TGTGCCAGCAGTGAAGAGGCCAGTTTTACTGAAGCTTTCTTT.